One and the same sample provided the 29 T cell receptor beta chains below, sequenced in a study of T-cell memory formation after mild COVID-19. TCRdb fed the 5' RACE reads into MiXCR, producing one record per CDR3 protein. This sample yields hundreds of thousands of distinct CDR3 sequences, of which about 22% are seen a single time; approximately 8% belongs to the top ten. The sample comprised PBMCs or a T cell subset sorted from them (not recorded which). These receptors were collected from an adult woman who had mild COVID-19 (a few samples of this study predate the infection). Cell type and time point are not known.

This clonotype was detected many times. The rearrangement uses TRBV5-1 and TRBJ1-5; D is possibly TRBD1 (6 bases). V lost 4 bases to trimming and J lost 5 bases, with 16 bases between them. Germline CDR1 and CDR2: SGHRS and YFSETQ. The CDR3 has 15 residues. The CDR3 spells CASSPISGAYQPQHF. CDR3 bases: TGCGCCAGCAGCCCTATATCGGGGGCCTATCAGCCCCAGCATTTT. The variable domain in full, completed from reference TRBV5-1 and TRBJ1-5, reads KAGVTQTPRYLIKTRGQQVTLSCSPISGHRSVSWYQQTPGQGLQFLFEYFSETQRNKGNFPGRFSGRQFSNSRSEMNVSTLELGDSALYLCASSPISGAYQPQHFGDGTRLSIL.

The chain has TRBV24-1 and TRBJ1-5; D not certain. Trimming removed 5 bases at V and 2 bases at J, with 9 bases between. This CDR3 has 14 amino acids. CDR1 is KGHDR and CDR2 is SFDVKD in the germline V gene. DNA for the CDR3: TGTGCCACCAGTGGACGGTGGGGCAATCAGCCCCAGCATTTT. Translated, it gives CATSGRWGNQPQHF.

This chain joins TRBV7-2 and TRBJ2-4; 7 positions match TRBD2. The CDR3 runs 13 residues. CDR1 is SGHTA and CDR2 is FQGNSA in the germline V gene. Trimming removed 4 bases from V and 9 bases from J; junction bases left unmatched: 6. The CDR3 reads CASSWGPGGIQYF. CDR3 in DNA: TGTGCCAGCAGCTGGGGACCGGGGGGCATTCAGTACTTC.

A few counts support this clonotype. V and J are TRBV7-2 and TRBJ2-3; 7 bases align to TRBD2. Germline assignment: CDR1 SGHTA and CDR2 FQGNSA. V was clipped by 4 bases and J by 4 bases; unmatched bases: 5. The CDR3 contains 14 residues. The CDR3 here is CASSWGGGSDTQYF. The CDR3 DNA sequence: TGTGCCAGCAGCTGGGGGGGAGGGTCAGATACGCAGTATTTT.

The table lists this clonotype with a few counts. The genes are TRBV12-3 or TRBV12-4 and TRBJ2-7; TRBD2 is a possible D gene (6 bases). V lost 6 bases to trimming and J lost 4 bases, with 16 bases between them. The CDR3 loop spans 14 amino acids. CDR3 in amino acids: CASSSTRLWYEQYF. CDR3 bases: TGTGCCAGCAGCTCGACTAGGCTATGGTACGAGCAGTACTTC.

The V and J genes are TRBV24-1 and TRBJ2-3; 7 bases are shared with TRBD1. V was pared by 7 bases and J by 2 bases, with 2 bases of the junction left unmatched. The germline V gene has CDR1 KGHDR and CDR2 SFDVKD. The length of the CDR3 is 13 residues. The CDR3 coding sequence is TGTGCCACCAGGGGACAGAACACAGATACGCAGTATTTT. Its protein product is CATRGQNTDTQYF.

The chain has TRBV5-6 and TRBJ1-2, with a weak D call TRBD1 (5 bases). Trimming took off 6 bases at V and 8 bases at J, with 17 bases between the two ends. CDR3 length: 13 residues. Germline CDR1 and CDR2: SGHDT and YYEEEE. This chain's CDR3 is CASKGTPAAGYTF. The CDR3 bases are TGTGCCAGCAAGGGGACGCCAGCTGCCGGCTACACCTTC.

The rearrangement uses TRBV2 and TRBJ2-1, with 9 positions matching TRBD1. This CDR3 has 14 amino acids. Germline trimming cut 6 bases from V and 10 bases from J; bases unmatched to any gene: 10. Germline CDR1 and CDR2: SNHLY and FYNNEI. Here the CDR3 reads CASRDRGSTPEQFF. Here the CDR3 DNA reads TGTGCCAGCAGAGACAGGGGGTCCACACCAGAGCAGTTCTTC.

The chain has TRBV5-1 and TRBJ1-4; 9 bases are shared with TRBD1. The germline V gene has CDR1 SGHRS and CDR2 YFSETQ. The J segment lost 0 bases and the V segment lost 4 bases, leaving 4 bases of the junction unmatched. This CDR3 has 16 residues. DNA for the CDR3: TGCGCCAGCAGCACCGGGACAGGGTCAACTAATGAAAAACTGTTTTTT. It yields the protein CASSTGTGSTNEKLFF.

This clonotype was found a few times. The chain carries TRBV6-1 and TRBJ2-2; D remains ambiguous. The length of the CDR3 is 14 residues. Per germline, CDR1 MNHNS and CDR2 SASEGT. V dropped 0 bases and J dropped 4 bases, with 6 bases sitting between them. The CDR3 sequence: CASSEARGTGELFF. As DNA, the CDR3 is TGTGCCAGCAGTGAAGCTCGAGGCACCGGGGAGCTGTTTTTT.

This clonotype was seen only a few times. The V call is TRBV7-6, the J call TRBJ2-3; unclear D gene. Between the trimmed V and J ends, which lost 0 bases and 6 bases, there was a span of 7 bases. The CDR3 runs 13 residues. In germline, CDR1 is SGHVS, CDR2 FNYEAQ. Here the CDR3 reads CASSLAKSDTQYF. CDR3 coding DNA: TGTGCCAGCAGCTTAGCGAAGAGTGATACGCAGTATTTT. The variable domain in full, with the rest retrieved from reference TRBV7-6 and TRBJ2-3, is GAGVSQSPRYKVTKRGQDVALRCDPISGHVSLYWYRQALGQGPEFLTYFNYEAQQDKSGLPNDRFSAERPEGSISTLTIQRTEQRDSAMYRCASSLAKSDTQYFGPGTRLTVL.

This clonotype was picked up a small number of times. The V call is TRBV15, the J call TRBJ2-1; no clear D gene. This CDR3 is built from 16 residues. Germline-derived CDR1 and CDR2 are LNHNV and YYDKDF (reference sequence). V lost 0 bases and J lost 2, with 11 bases in between. CDR3 DNA sequence: TGTGCCACCAGCAGAGAAAAGACCGGAACCTACAATGAGCAGTTCTTC. Encoded protein: CATSREKTGTYNEQFF.

This clonotype has only a few counts. This chain joins TRBV12-3 or TRBV12-4 and TRBJ2-2; TRBD1 might be the D (6 bases). The germline V and J ends were trimmed by 4 bases and 4 bases, with 10 bases remaining between them. CDR3 length: 14 amino acids. The CDR3 is CASSSDSRTGELFF. DNA for the CDR3: TGTGCCAGCAGTTCGGACAGCCGCACCGGGGAGCTGTTTTTT.

The chain combines TRBV6-6 with TRBJ2-5; D not resolved. There are 12 residues in the CDR3. The V end lost 2 bases, the J end lost 5 bases, and 6 bases lay between the germline ends. The germline CDR1 and CDR2 sequences are MNHNY and SVGAGI (reference sequence). The CDR3 DNA reads as TGTGCCAGCAGTTACGCGATTGAGACCCAGTACTTC. Translated: CASSYAIETQYF.

The J gene is TRBJ1-2, the V gene TRBV7-2; 10 bases map to TRBD1. V trimming: 4 bases; J trimming: 6 bases; junction bases outside the gene matches: 5. The CDR3 loop spans 14 amino acids. Per the germline V gene, CDR1 is SGHTA and CDR2 is FQGNSA. The CDR3 bases are TGTGCCAGCAGCTCACCCGGGACAGGGGATGGCTACACCTTC. It specifies CASSSPGTGDGYTF. The full variable domain, its missing parts supplied by reference TRBV7-2 and TRBJ1-2, is GAGVSQSPSNKVTEKGKDVELRCDPISGHTALYWYRQSLGQGLEFLIYFQGNSAPDKSGLPSDRFSAERTGGSVSTLTIQRTQQEDSAVYLCASSSPGTGDGYTFGSGTRLTVV.

In its sample, this clonotype was seen many times. The chain carries TRBV7-2 and TRBJ2-7; TRBD1 agrees at 8 bases. The germline gives CDR1 SGHTA, CDR2 FQGNSA. CDR3 size: 15 residues. V lost 0 bases, J lost 6 bases, and 7 bases stayed unmatched. CDR3 in amino acids: CASSLAQGAWGEQYF. The CDR3 DNA is TGTGCCAGCAGCTTAGCCCAGGGGGCTTGGGGCGAGCAGTACTTC.

V usage is TRBV5-1 and J usage is TRBJ1-1, with 9 bases matching TRBD1. In germline, CDR1 is SGHRS, CDR2 YFSETQ. The CDR3 loop spans 19 amino acids. V lost 1 base, J lost 0 bases, and 13 bases stayed unmatched. CDR3 nucleotide sequence: TGCGCCAGCAGCTTGAAACCCGGGACAGGGTTCTCTCTGAACACTGAAGCTTTCTTT. This gives the protein CASSLKPGTGFSLNTEAFF.

The chain uses TRBV6-5 and TRBJ1-1; TRBD1 might be the D (5 bases). Germline lookup yields CDR1 MNHEY and CDR2 SVGAGI. V lost 6 bases, J lost 9 bases, and 17 bases lay in between. The CDR3 sequence is 13 residues long. CDR3 bases: TGTGCCAGCAGACAACGACCTCCAGGGAAAGCTTTCTTT. As protein: CASRQRPPGKAFF.

This clonotype was detected only a few times. The V gene is TRBV3-1, the J gene TRBJ2-5; the match to TRBD1 covers 7 bases. The CDR3 spans 16 residues. The germline V gene encodes CDR1 LGHDT and CDR2 YNNKEL (reference sequence). J was trimmed by 0 bases and V by 5 bases; bases with no gene match: 9. The CDR3 reads CASSTTGQTYQETQYF. The CDR3 region has the DNA TGTGCCAGCAGCACAACGGGACAGACCTACCAAGAGACCCAGTACTTC.

The rearrangement links TRBV6-5 to TRBJ2-2; TRBD2 matches 15 bases. The ends lost 4 bases at V and 4 bases at J; junction bases unmatched: 7. The CDR3 is 18 amino acids. The germline CDR1 and CDR2 sequences are MNHEY and SVGAGI. The CDR3, as DNA: TGTGCCAGCAGTTTCGGGACTAGCGGGAGGATCGGCACCGGGGAGCTGTTTTTT. Translation gives CASSFGTSGRIGTGELFF.

This clonotype was picked up a small number of times. The chain recombines TRBV4-2 with TRBJ1-1, with TRBD1 as a possible D gene (5 bases). This CDR3 contains 15 residues. V lost 1 base to trimming and J lost 1 base, with 10 bases between them. Per the germline V gene, CDR1 is LGHNA and CDR2 is YNFKEQ. CDR3 region: CASSQGRGGNTEAFF. CDR3 DNA sequence: TGTGCCAGCAGCCAAGGTAGGGGCGGGAACACTGAAGCTTTCTTT.

This clonotype has more than one count but fewer than ten. This chain joins TRBV20-1 and TRBJ2-5, with TRBD2 as a possible D gene (6 bases). Trimming removed 3 bases from V and 3 bases from J, with 23 bases in between. This CDR3 region has 17 residues. Germline assignment: CDR1 DFQATT and CDR2 SNEGSKA (reference sequence). As DNA, the CDR3 is TGCAGTGCTAGCGGTCGGGGGTCGGGGCAGACAAAAGAGACCCAGTACTTC. It translates to CSASGRGSGQTKETQYF.

The V gene is TRBV11-2, the J gene TRBJ1-2; D might be TRBD1 (5 bases). CDR3 length: 17 amino acids. The V end was cut by 0 bases, the J end by 1 base, with 15 bases between. Per the germline V gene, CDR1 is SGHAT and CDR2 is FQNNGV. CDR3 in amino acids: CASSLDRRDGDNYGYTF. The CDR3, as DNA: TGTGCCAGCAGCTTAGATCGCCGGGACGGCGATAACTATGGCTACACCTTC.

The chain couples TRBV14 to TRBJ2-7; weak D call: TRBD1 (6 bases). The CDR3 covers 15 residues. V lost 5 bases and J lost 3, with 17 bases in between. Germline V gene sequence: CDR1 SGHDN, CDR2 FVKESK. CDR3 nucleotides: TGTGCCAGCAGCGATGTAGGGGTACAGGGCTACGAGCAGTACTTC. Protein sequence: CASSDVGVQGYEQYF.

This clonotype was seen only a few times. The CDR3 DNA follows: TGTGCCAGCTCACCAACTAGGGACACTAACACTGAAGCTTTCTTT. It codes for CASSPTRDTNTEAFF. This chain connects TRBV18 to TRBJ1-1; possible D gene TRBD1, 6 bases. The CDR3 covers 15 residues. CDR1 is KGHSH, CDR2 LQKENI, per germline. The germline V and J ends were trimmed by 2 bases and 2 bases, with 12 bases remaining between them.

The chain recombines TRBV15 with TRBJ2-5, with unresolved D. The germline V gene encodes CDR1 LNHNV and CDR2 YYDKDF (reference sequence). Deletions cut 1 base from V and 5 bases from J, with 8 bases between. The CDR3 totals 13 residues. CDR3 amino acids: CATSRGVQETQYF. CDR3 DNA: TGTGCCACCAGCAGAGGAGTGCAGGAGACCCAGTACTTC.

The CDR3 loop reads CATSRDRQGGTQYF. The CDR3 DNA is TGTGCCACCAGCAGAGACCGACAGGGGGGGACCCAGTACTTC. This chain links TRBV15 with TRBJ2-5, with 9 nucleotides matching TRBD1. Germline V gene data show CDR1 as LNHNV and CDR2 as YYDKDF (reference sequence). The CDR3 loop spans 14 amino acids. V shed 0 bases, J shed 7 bases, and the junction held 3 bases outside the gene matches.

The chain has TRBV7-9 and TRBJ2-5, with 12 bases aligning to TRBD2. CDR1 is SEHNR, CDR2 FQNEAQ, per germline (reference sequence). The CDR3 consists of 16 residues. V lost 6 bases to trimming and J lost 0 bases; unmatched junction nucleotides: 5. In nucleotides, the CDR3 is TGTGCCAGCAGGCCCGGACTAGCGGGGTACCAAGAGACCCAGTACTTC. Translated, it gives CASRPGLAGYQETQYF.

The J gene is TRBJ2-1, the V gene TRBV7-3; D may be TRBD1 (5 bases). The V end lost 5 bases, the J end lost 9 bases, and 11 bases lay between the germline ends. The CDR3 contains 12 residues. Germline V gene lookup returns CDR1 SGHTA and CDR2 FQGTGA. CDR3 region: CASSPQGSEQFF. Here the CDR3 DNA reads TGTGCCAGCAGCCCCCAGGGTTCTGAGCAGTTCTTC.